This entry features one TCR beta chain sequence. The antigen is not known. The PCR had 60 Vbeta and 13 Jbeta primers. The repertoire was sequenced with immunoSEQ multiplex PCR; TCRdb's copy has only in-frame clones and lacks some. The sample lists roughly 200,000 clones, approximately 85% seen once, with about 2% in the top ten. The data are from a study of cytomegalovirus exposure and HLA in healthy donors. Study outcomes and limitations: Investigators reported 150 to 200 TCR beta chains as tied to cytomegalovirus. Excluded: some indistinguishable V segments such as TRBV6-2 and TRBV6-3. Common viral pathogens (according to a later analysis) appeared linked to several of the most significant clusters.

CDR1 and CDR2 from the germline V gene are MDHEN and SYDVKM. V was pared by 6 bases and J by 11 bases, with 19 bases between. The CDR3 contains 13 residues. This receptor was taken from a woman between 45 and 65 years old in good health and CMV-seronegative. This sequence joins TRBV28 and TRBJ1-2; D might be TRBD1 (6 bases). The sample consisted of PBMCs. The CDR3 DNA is TGTGCCAGCAGCCCCCACACAGGGTTAGGTTACACCTTC. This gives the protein CASSPHTGLGYTF.